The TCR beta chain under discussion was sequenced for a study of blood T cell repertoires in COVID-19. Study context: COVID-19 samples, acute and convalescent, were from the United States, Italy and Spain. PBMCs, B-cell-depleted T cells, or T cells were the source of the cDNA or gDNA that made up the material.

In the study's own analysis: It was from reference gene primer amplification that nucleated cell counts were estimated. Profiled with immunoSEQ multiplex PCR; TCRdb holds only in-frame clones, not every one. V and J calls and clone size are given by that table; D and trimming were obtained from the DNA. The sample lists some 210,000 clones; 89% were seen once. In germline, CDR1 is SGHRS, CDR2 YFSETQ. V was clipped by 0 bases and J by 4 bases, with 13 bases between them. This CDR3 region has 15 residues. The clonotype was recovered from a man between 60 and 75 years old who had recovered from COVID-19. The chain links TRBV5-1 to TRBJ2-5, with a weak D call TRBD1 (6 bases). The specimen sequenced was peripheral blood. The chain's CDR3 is CASSLEGGRPETQYF. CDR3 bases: TGCGCCAGCAGCTTGGAAGGGGGTCGTCCAGAGACCCAGTACTTC.